Sequencing of this TCR beta chain was carried out in a study of Graves' ophthalmopathy and Graves' hyperthyroidism. In this sample, this clonotype turned up many times. Germline-derived CDR1 and CDR2 are KGHSH and LQKENI. This CDR3 region has 16 residues. V lost 2 bases, J lost 0 bases, and 11 bases lay in between. Moderate-to-severe activity, with CAS ≥3, NOSPECS ≥4 and duration under 3 months, characterized the donors with ophthalmopathy. Patients were left out if they had other autoimmune diseases, uncontrolled infections, pregnancy or lactation. Amplification targeted the TCR beta CDR3 regions, with RNA transcripts as the source material. First-round RT-PCR relied on HTBI primers, and a second-round multiplex PCR came next. A single record per CDR3 protein comes from TCRdb applying MiXCR to the multiplex PCR reads. The sample lists approximately 500,000 distinct CDR3 sequences; approximately 15% were seen once.

This sequence joins TRBV18 and TRBJ1-3; the D is unclear. The TCR was taken from a woman aged 25 to 39 with Graves' ophthalmopathy. The sample was blood. CDR3 bases: TGTGCCAGCTCACCAGGCGGGAGACCCTCTGGAAACACCATATATTTT. Translation: CASSPGGRPSGNTIYF.